This TCR beta chain was documented in a study of radiation and T cells in renal cell carcinoma. Study-level information: Nephrectomy followed 15 Gy stereotactic body radiation by 4 weeks.

In germline, CDR1 is SGHRS, CDR2 YFSETQ. This CDR3 region has 15 residues. The junction had 3 bases not matched to a gene; V was cut back by 4 bases and J by 0 bases. Assay: immunoSEQ multiplex PCR; the TCRdb copy retains only in-frame clones and omits some. The sample has 120,000 to 150,000 clones; around four fifths are singletons. General study points: From baseline, blood top tumor clonotypes peaked at 2 weeks post-radiation.

The time point here: baseline pretreatment blood. Stated treatment: 15 Gy SBRT to primary tumor, nephrectomy 4 weeks later. Clear cell pathology was present in this patient's renal cell carcinoma. For this clone: The antigen is undetermined.

The sample here was blood, taken from a patient whose treatment included radiotherapy and nephrectomy. The source is a woman aged 50 to 60 with renal cell carcinoma. V gene TRBV5-1 combines with J gene TRBJ2-3; TRBD2 matches at 9 bases. CDR3 sequence: CASSSTSGSTDTQYF. CDR3 DNA sequence: TGCGCCAGCAGCAGCACTAGCGGGAGCACAGATACGCAGTATTTT.